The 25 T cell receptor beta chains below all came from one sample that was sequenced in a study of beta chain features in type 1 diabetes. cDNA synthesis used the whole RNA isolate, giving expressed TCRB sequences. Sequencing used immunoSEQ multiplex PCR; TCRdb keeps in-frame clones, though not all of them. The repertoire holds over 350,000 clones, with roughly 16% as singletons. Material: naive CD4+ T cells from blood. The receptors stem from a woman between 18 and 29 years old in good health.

CDR3 in DNA: TGTGCTAGTGGTTTATCAGGGGGCGGAGAGACCCAGTACTTC. Its protein product is CASGLSGGGETQYF. The chain is built from TRBV12-5 and TRBJ2-5, with 8 bases matching TRBD1. The CDR3 extends over 14 amino acids. Per the germline V gene, CDR1 is LGHNT and CDR2 is FRNRAP. Trimming at V came to 3 bases and at J to 4 bases, leaving 4 bases not matched to a gene.

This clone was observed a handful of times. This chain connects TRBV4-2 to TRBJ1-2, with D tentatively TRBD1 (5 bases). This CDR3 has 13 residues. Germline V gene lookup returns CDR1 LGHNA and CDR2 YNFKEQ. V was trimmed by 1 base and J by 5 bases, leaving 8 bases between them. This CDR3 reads CASSQAGLYGYTF. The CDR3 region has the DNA TGTGCCAGCAGCCAAGCGGGACTTTATGGCTACACCTTC.

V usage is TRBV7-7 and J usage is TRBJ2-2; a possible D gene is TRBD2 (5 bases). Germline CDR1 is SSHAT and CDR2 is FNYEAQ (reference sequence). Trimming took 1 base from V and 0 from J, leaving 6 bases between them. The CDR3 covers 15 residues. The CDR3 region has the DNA TGTGCCAGCAGCTTAGACGGGGCGAACACCGGGGAGCTGTTTTTT. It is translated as CASSLDGANTGELFF.

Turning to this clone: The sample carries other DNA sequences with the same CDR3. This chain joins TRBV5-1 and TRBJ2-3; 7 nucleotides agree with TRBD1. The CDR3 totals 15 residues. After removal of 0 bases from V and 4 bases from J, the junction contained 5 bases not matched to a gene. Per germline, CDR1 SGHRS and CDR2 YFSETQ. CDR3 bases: TGCGCCAGCAGCTTGGAAGGTCAGGGGGCAGATACGCAGTATTTT. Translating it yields CASSLEGQGADTQYF.

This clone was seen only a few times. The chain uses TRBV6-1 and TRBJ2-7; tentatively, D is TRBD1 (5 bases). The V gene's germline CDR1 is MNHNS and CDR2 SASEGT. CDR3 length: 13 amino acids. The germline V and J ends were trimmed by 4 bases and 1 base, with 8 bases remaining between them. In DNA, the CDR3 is TGTGCCAGCAGTGTACAGGCATCCTACGAGCAGTACTTC. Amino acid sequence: CASSVQASYEQYF.

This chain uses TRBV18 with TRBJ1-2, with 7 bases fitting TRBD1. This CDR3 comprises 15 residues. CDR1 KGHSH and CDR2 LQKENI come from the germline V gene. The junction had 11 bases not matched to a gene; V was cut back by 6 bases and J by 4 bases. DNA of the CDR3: TGTGCCAGCTCCCCTGCCGGGGGACAGATCTATGGCTACACCTTC. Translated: CASSPAGGQIYGYTF.

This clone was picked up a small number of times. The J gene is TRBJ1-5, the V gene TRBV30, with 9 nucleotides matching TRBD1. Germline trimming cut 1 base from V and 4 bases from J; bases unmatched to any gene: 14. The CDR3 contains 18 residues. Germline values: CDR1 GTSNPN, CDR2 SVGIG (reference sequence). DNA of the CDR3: TGTGCCTGGAGTGCCCCGGGACAGGGTATTGGGACTAATCAGCCCCAGCATTTT. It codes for CAWSAPGQGIGTNQPQHF.

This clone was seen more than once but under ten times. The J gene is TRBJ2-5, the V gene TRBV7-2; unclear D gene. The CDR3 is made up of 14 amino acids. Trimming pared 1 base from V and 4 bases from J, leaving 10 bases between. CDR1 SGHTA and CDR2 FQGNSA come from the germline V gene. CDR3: CASSLEPHGETQYF. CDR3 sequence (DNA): TGTGCCAGCAGCTTAGAGCCCCACGGAGAGACCCAGTACTTC.

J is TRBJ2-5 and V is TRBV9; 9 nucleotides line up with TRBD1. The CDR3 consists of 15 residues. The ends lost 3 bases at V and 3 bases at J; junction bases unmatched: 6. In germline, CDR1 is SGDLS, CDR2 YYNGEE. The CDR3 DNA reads TGTGCCAGCAGCGGCGGGACAGGGCAAGAAGAGACCCAGTACTTC. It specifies CASSGGTGQEETQYF.

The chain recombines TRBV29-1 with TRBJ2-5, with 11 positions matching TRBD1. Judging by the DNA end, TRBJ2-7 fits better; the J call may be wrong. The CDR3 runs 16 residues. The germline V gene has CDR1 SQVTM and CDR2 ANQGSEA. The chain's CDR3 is CSVEGPGQGGSYEQYF. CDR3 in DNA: TGCAGCGTTGAGGGACCGGGACAGGGGGGAAGCTACGAGCAGTACTTC.

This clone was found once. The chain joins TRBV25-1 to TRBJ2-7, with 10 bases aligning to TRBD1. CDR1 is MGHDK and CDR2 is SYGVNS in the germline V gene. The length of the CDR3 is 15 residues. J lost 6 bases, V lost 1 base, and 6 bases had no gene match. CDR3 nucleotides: TGTGCCAGCAGTGAATCAAGGACAGGGGGTAGCGAGCAGTACTTC. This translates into CASSESRTGGSEQYF.

The CDR3 DNA reads as TGCGCCAGCAGCCCGGACAGTGATAACTATGGCTACACCTTC. This sequence encodes CASSPDSDNYGYTF. The chain has TRBV4-3 and TRBJ1-2; tentative D call: TRBD1 (6 bases). Trimming took off 4 bases at V and 1 base at J, with 10 bases between the two ends. Germline V gene lookup returns CDR1 LGHNA and CDR2 YSLEER. The CDR3 spans 14 residues.

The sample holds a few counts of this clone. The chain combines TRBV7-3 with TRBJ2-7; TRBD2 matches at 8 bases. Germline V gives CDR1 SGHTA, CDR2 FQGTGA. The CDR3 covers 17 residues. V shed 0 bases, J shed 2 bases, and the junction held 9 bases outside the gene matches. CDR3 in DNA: TGTGCCAGCAGCTTAACGTTCGCACTAGCGGAACCCTACGAGCAGTACTTC. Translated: CASSLTFALAEPYEQYF.

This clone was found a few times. CDR3 bases: TGTGCCTGGGTACCCCAGGGAAGTAATGGCTACACCTTC. Amino acids: CAWVPQGSNGYTF. The chain is built from TRBV30 and TRBJ1-2, with a weak D call TRBD1 (5 bases). CDR3 length: 13 amino acids. CDR1 and CDR2 from the germline V gene are GTSNPN and SVGIG (reference sequence). V shed 5 bases and J shed 6 bases, with 16 bases lying between them.

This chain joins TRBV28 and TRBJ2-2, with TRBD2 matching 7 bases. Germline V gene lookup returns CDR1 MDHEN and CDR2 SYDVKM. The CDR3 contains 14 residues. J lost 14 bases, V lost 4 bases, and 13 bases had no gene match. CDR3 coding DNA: TGTGCCAGCAGTTCGGCTTCCCTAGCGGCCTATCTGTTTTTT. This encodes CASSSASLAAYLFF.

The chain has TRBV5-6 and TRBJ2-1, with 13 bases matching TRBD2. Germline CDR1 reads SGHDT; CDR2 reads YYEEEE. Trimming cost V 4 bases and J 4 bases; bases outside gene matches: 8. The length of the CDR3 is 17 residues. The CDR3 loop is CASSLRTSGRSYNEQFF. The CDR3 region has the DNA TGTGCCAGCAGCCTCAGGACTAGCGGGAGATCGTACAATGAGCAGTTCTTC.

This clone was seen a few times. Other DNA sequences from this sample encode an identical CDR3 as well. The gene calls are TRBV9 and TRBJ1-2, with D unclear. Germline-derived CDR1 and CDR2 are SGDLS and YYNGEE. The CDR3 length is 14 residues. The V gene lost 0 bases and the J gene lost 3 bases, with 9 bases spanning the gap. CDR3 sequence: CASSVVGGHYGYTF. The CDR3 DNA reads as TGTGCCAGCAGCGTAGTCGGAGGGCACTATGGCTACACCTTC.

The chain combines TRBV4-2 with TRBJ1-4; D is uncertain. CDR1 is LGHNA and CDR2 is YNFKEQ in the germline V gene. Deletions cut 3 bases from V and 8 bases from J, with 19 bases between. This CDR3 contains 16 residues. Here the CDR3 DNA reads TGTGCCAGCAGCCATGGCCGGGTCCACGGATGGGAAAAACTGTTTTTT. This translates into CASSHGRVHGWEKLFF.

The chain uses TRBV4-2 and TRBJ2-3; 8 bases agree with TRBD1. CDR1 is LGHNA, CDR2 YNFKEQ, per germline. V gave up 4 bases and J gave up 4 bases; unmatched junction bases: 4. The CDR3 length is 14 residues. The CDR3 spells CASSLDRGPDTQYF. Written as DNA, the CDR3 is TGTGCCAGCAGCCTCGACAGGGGTCCAGATACGCAGTATTTT.

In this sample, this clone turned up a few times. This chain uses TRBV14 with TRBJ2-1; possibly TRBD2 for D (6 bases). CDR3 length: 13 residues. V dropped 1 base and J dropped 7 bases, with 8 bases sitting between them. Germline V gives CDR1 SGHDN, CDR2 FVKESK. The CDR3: CASSQVRGNEQFF. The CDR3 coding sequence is TGTGCCAGCAGCCAAGTTCGGGGGAATGAGCAGTTCTTC.

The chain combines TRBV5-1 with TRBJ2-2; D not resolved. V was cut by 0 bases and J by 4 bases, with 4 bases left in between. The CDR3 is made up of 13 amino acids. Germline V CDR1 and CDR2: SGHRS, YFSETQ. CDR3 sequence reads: CASSLDLTGELFF. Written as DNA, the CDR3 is TGCGCCAGCAGCTTGGATCTCACCGGGGAGCTGTTTTTT.

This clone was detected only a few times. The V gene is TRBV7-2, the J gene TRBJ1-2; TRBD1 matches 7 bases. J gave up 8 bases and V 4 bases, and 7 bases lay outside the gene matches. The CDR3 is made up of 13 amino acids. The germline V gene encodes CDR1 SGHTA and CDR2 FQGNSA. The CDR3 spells CASSWTGDNGYTF. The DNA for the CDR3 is TGTGCCAGCAGCTGGACAGGAGATAACGGCTACACCTTC. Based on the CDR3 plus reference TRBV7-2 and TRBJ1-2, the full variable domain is GAGVSQSPSNKVTEKGKDVELRCDPISGHTALYWYRQSLGQGLEFLIYFQGNSAPDKSGLPSDRFSAERTGGSVSTLTIQRTQQEDSAVYLCASSWTGDNGYTFGSGTRLTVV.

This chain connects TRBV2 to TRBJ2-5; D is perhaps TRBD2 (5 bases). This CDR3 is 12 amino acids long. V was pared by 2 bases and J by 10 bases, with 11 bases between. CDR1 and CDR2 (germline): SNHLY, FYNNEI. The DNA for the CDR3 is TGTGCCAGCAGTGAACTCTCGGGGAACCAGTACTTC. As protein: CASSELSGNQYF.

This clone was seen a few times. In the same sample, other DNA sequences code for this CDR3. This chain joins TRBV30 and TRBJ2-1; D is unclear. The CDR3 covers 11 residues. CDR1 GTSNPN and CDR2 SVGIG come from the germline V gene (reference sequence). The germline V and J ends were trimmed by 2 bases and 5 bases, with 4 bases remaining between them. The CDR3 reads CAWSRDNEQFF. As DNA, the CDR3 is TGTGCCTGGAGTCGAGACAATGAGCAGTTCTTC. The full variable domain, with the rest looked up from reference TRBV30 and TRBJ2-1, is SQTIHQWPATLVQPVGSPLSLECTVEGTSNPNLYWYRQAAGRGLQLLFYSVGIGQISSEVPQNLSASRPQDRQFILSSKKLLLSDSGFYLCAWSRDNEQFFGPGTRLTVL.

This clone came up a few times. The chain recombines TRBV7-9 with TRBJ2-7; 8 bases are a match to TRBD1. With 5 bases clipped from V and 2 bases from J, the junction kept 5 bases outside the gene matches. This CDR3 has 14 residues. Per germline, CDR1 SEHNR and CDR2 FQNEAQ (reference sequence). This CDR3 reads CASSDRGLAYEQYF. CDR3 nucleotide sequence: TGTGCCAGCAGCGACAGGGGTCTAGCCTACGAGCAGTACTTC.